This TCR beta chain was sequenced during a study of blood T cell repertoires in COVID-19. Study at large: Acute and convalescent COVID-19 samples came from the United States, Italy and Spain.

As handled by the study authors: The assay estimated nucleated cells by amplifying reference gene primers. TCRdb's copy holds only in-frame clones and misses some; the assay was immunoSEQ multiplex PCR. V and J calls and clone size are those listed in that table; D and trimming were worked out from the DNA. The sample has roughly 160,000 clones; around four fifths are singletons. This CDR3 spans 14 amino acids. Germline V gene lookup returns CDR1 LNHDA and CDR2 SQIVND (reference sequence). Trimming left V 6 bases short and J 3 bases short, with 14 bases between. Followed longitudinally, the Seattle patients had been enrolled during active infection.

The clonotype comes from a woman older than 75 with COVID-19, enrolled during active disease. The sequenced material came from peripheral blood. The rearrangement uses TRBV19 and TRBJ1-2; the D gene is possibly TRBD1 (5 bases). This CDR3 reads CASSLTGLYYGYTF. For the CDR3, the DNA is TGTGCCAGTAGCCTAACGGGACTCTACTATGGCTACACCTTC.